This is a list of T cell receptor beta chains from one sample in a study of Graves' ophthalmopathy and Graves' hyperthyroidism. TCRdb re-called the multiplex PCR reads through MiXCR, storing one row per CDR3 protein. The sample has about 400,000 distinct CDR3 sequences, 15% seen once. The sample taken for sequencing was peripheral blood. The receptors here all came from a woman aged 18-30 years with stable Graves' hyperthyroidism. Both conserved end residues are part of each CDR3. A D gene is named only where the DNA matches it firmly. Expanded clones are given a class, and other clones once, few, many or no size at all.

abundance: many; j_gene: TRBJ2-7; d_gene: TRBD2; v_gene: TRBV5-6; CDR3nt: TGTGCCAGCAGCTTGGGGACTAGCGAACTAACAGCTAACGAGCAGTACTTC; CDR3aa: CASSLGTSELTANEQYF
abundance: -; j_gene: TRBJ1-1; d_gene: -; v_gene: TRBV6-1; CDR3nt: TGTGCCAGCAGTGAAGCGATGAACACTGAAGCTTTCTTT; CDR3aa: CASSEAMNTEAFF
abundance: many; j_gene: TRBJ2-4; d_gene: -; v_gene: TRBV12-3/TRBV12-4; CDR3nt: TGTGCCAGCACCTCCCAGGGGGGCGACAAAAACATTCAGTACTTC; CDR3aa: CASTSQGGDKNIQYF
abundance: -; j_gene: TRBJ2-2; d_gene: TRBD1; v_gene: TRBV12-3/TRBV12-4; CDR3nt: TGTGCCAGCGGTACCTGGGACAGGTTGAACACCGGGGAGCTGTTTTTT; CDR3aa: CASGTWDRLNTGELFF
abundance: many; j_gene: TRBJ1-5; d_gene: -; v_gene: TRBV7-2; CDR3nt: TGTGCCAGCAGTTCCACAGGGAGCAATCAGCCCCAGCATTTT; CDR3aa: CASSSTGSNQPQHF
abundance: many; j_gene: TRBJ1-1; d_gene: TRBD1; v_gene: TRBV20-1; CDR3nt: TGCAGTGCTAGTACAGGGGGCAGAACTGAAGCTTTCTTT; CDR3aa: CSASTGGRTEAFF
abundance: many; j_gene: TRBJ2-2; d_gene: -; v_gene: TRBV5-1; CDR3nt: TGCGCCAGCAGCCCACGTAGCGGCGCGAACACCGGGGAGCTGTTTTTT; CDR3aa: CASSPRSGANTGELFF
abundance: few; j_gene: TRBJ2-2; d_gene: -; v_gene: TRBV20-1; CDR3nt: TGCAGTGCTAGAGAGAAACAGGGATACACCGGGGAGCTGTTTTTT; CDR3aa: CSAREKQGYTGELFF
abundance: many; j_gene: TRBJ1-2; d_gene: -; v_gene: TRBV6-2/TRBV6-3; CDR3nt: TGTGCCAGCGGAAGGGAGAATAACTATGGCTACACCTTC; CDR3aa: CASGRENNYGYTF
abundance: -; j_gene: TRBJ1-5; d_gene: -; v_gene: TRBV20-1; CDR3nt: TGCAGTGCTACCGTTGTCGGTCAGCCCCAGCATTTT; CDR3aa: CSATVVGQPQHF
abundance: many; j_gene: TRBJ1-1; d_gene: TRBD1; v_gene: TRBV19; CDR3nt: TGTGCCAGTAGCCGCACAGGGGTCAGGTACGACACTGAAGCTTTCTTT; CDR3aa: CASSRTGVRYDTEAFF
abundance: many; j_gene: TRBJ2-2; d_gene: -; v_gene: TRBV24-1; CDR3nt: TGTGCCACCAGTCTCCGGGGGCAGGGGAACACCGGGGAGCTGTTTTTT; CDR3aa: CATSLRGQGNTGELFF
abundance: many; j_gene: TRBJ2-5; d_gene: TRBD1; v_gene: TRBV12-3/TRBV12-4; CDR3nt: TGTGCCAGCAAAAGACAGGGGGTGGAGACCCAGTACTTC; CDR3aa: CASKRQGVETQYF
abundance: many; j_gene: TRBJ2-6; d_gene: TRBD1; v_gene: TRBV2; CDR3nt: TGTGCCAGCAGTATCACAGGGGCTGGGGCCAACGTCCTGACTTTC; CDR3aa: CASSITGAGANVLTF
abundance: few; j_gene: TRBJ1-1; d_gene: -; v_gene: TRBV3-1; CDR3nt: TGTGCCAGCAGCCAACTAAGGGCGGGTACTGAAGCTTTCTTT; CDR3aa: CASSQLRAGTEAFF
abundance: many; j_gene: TRBJ1-2; d_gene: -; v_gene: TRBV12-3/TRBV12-4; CDR3nt: TGTGCCAGCAGAACTGGTACGGGAGACTGGCGGGCCTATGGCTACACCTTC; CDR3aa: CASRTGTGDWRAYGYTF
abundance: many; j_gene: TRBJ2-7; d_gene: TRBD1; v_gene: TRBV12-3/TRBV12-4; CDR3nt: TGTGCCAGCAGTTTGGGGACAGGGATCGACGAGCAGTACTTC; CDR3aa: CASSLGTGIDEQYF